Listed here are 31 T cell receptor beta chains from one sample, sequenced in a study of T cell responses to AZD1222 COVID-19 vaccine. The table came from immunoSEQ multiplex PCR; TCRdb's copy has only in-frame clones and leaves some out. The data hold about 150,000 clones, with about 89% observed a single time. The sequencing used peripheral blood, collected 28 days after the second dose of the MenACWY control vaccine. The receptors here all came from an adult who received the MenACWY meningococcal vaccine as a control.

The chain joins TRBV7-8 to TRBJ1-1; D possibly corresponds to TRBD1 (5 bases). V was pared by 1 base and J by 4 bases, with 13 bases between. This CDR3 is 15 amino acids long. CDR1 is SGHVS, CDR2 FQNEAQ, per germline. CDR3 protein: CASSLVGGIVTEAFF. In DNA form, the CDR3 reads TGTGCCAGCAGCTTAGTTGGGGGGATCGTCACTGAAGCTTTCTTT.

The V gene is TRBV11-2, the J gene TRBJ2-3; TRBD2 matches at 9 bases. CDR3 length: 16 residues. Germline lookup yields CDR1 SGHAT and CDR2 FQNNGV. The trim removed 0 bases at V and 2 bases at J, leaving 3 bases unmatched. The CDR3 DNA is TGTGCCAGCAGCTTAGATCGGACTAGCGTCACAGATACGCAGTATTTT. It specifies CASSLDRTSVTDTQYF.

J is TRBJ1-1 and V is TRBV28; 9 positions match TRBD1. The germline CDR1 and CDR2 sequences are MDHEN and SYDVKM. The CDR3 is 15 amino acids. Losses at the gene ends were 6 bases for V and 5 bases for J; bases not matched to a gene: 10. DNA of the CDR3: TGTGCCAGCAGCTCCATACAGGGGGCAGGGACTGAAGCTTTCTTT. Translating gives CASSSIQGAGTEAFF.

The CDR3 spells CASSQDWVLSYEQYF. The DNA for the CDR3 is TGCGCCAGCAGCCAAGATTGGGTCCTCTCCTACGAGCAGTACTTC. The rearrangement joins TRBV4-3 to TRBJ2-7; D remains ambiguous. CDR1 and CDR2 from the germline V gene are LGHNA and YSLEER. The CDR3 length is 15 residues. V lost 0 bases and J 0 bases, leaving 9 bases between the germline ends.

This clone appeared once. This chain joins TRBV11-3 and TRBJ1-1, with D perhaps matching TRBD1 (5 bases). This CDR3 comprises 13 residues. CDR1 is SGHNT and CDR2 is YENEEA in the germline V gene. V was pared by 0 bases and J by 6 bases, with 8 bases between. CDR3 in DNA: TGTGCCAGCAGCTTAGATCAGGGCTCTGAAGCTTTCTTT. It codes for CASSLDQGSEAFF.

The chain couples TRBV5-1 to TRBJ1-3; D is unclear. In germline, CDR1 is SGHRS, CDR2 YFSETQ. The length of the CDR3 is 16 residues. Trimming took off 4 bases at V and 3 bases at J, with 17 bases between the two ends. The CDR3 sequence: CASSARPPMVGNTIYF. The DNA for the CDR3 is TGCGCCAGCAGCGCACGACCCCCTATGGTTGGAAACACCATATATTTT. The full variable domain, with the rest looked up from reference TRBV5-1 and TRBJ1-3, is KAGVTQTPRYLIKTRGQQVTLSCSPISGHRSVSWYQQTPGQGLQFLFEYFSETQRNKGNFPGRFSGRQFSNSRSEMNVSTLELGDSALYLCASSARPPMVGNTIYFGEGSWLTVV.

The DNA of the CDR3 is TGTGCCAGCAGGGGACAGACTGTGACTGAAGCTTTCTTT. Its protein is CASRGQTVTEAFF. This chain joins TRBV12-3 or TRBV12-4 and TRBJ1-1; 7 positions agree with TRBD1. This CDR3 is 13 amino acids long. V lost 6 bases to trimming and J lost 5 bases; unmatched junction nucleotides: 6.

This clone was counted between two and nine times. As DNA, the CDR3 is TGTGCCAGCAGCTTAAGGGGGAGGAAAAGCACAGATACGCAGTATTTT. Protein sequence: CASSLRGRKSTDTQYF. The J gene is TRBJ2-3, the V gene TRBV7-3; D might be TRBD2 (6 bases). The CDR3 runs to 16 residues. The germline gives CDR1 SGHTA, CDR2 FQGTGA. V was trimmed by 1 base and J by 0 bases, leaving 11 bases between them. Full variable domain (outside the CDR3, taken from reference TRBV7-3 and TRBJ2-3): GAGVSQTPSNKVTEKGKYVELRCDPISGHTALYWYRQSLGQGPEFLIYFQGTGAADDSGLPNDRFFAVRPEGSVSTLKIQRTERGDSAVYLCASSLRGRKSTDTQYFGPGTRLTVL.

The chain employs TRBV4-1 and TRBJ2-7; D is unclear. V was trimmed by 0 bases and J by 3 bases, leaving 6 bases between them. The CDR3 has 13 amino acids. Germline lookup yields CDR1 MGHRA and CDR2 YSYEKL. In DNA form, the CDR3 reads TGCGCCAGCAGCCAAGACCAAGGCTACGAGCAGTACTTC. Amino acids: CASSQDQGYEQYF.

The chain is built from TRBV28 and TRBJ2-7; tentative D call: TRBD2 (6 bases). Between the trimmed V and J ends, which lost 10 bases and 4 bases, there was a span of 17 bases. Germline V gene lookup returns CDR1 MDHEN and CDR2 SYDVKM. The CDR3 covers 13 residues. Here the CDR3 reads CATRRAAGYEQYF. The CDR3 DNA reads TGTGCCACCCGGAGGGCCGCGGGTTACGAGCAGTACTTC.

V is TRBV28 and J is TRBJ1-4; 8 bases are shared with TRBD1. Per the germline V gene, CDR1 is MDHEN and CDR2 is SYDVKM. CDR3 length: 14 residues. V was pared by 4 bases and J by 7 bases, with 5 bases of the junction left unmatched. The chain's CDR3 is CASSSGTGLEKLFF. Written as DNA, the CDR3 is TGTGCCAGCAGTTCCGGGACAGGTCTTGAAAAACTGTTTTTT.

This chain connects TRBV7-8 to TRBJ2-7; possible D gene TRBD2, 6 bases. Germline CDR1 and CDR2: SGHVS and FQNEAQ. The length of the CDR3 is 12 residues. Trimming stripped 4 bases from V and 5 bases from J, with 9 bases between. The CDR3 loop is CASSYAGNEQYF. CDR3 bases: TGTGCCAGCAGCTACGCGGGGAACGAGCAGTACTTC.

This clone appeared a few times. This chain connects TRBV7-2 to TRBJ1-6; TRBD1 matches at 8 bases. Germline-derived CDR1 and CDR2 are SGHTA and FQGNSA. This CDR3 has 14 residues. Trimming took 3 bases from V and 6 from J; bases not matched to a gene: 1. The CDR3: CASSFDRGNSPLHF. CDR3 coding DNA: TGTGCCAGCAGCTTTGACAGGGGTAATTCACCCCTCCACTTT. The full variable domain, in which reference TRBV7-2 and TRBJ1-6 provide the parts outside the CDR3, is GAGVSQSPSNKVTEKGKDVELRCDPISGHTALYWYRQSLGQGLEFLIYFQGNSAPDKSGLPSDRFSAERTGGSVSTLTIQRTQQEDSAVYLCASSFDRGNSPLHFGNGTRLTVT.

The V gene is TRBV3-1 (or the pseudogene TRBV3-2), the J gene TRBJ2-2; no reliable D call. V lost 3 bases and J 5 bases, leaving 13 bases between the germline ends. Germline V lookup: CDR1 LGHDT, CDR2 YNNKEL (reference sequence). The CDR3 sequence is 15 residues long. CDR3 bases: TGTGCCAGCAGCCAGGGTGTTTGGGGTACCGGGGAGCTGTTTTTT. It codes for CASSQGVWGTGELFF.

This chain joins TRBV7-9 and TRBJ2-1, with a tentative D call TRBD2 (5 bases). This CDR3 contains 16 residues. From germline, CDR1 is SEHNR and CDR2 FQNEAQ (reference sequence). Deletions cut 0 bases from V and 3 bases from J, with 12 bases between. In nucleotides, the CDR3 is TGTGCCAGCAGCTTAGCGGTGGCGGGTCGCTACAATGAGCAGTTCTTC. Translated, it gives CASSLAVAGRYNEQFF.

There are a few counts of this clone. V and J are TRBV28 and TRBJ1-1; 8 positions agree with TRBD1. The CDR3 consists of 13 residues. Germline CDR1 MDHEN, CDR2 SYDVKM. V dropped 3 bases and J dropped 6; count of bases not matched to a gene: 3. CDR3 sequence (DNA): TGTGCCAGCAGTTTGGACAGGGCAGCTGAAGCTTTCTTT. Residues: CASSLDRAAEAFF. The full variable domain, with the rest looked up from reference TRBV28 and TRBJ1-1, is DVKVTQSSRYLVKRTGEKVFLECVQDMDHENMFWYRQDPGLGLRLIYFSYDVKMKEKGDIPEGYSVSREKKERFSLILESASTNQTSMYLCASSLDRAAEAFFGQGTRLTVV.

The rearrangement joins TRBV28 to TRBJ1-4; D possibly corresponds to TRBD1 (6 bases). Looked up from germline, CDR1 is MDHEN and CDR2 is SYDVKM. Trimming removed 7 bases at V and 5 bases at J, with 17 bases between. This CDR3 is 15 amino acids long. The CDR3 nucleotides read TGTGCCAGCAACAATGCGGGGGCCATAAATGAAAAACTGTTTTTT. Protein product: CASNNAGAINEKLFF. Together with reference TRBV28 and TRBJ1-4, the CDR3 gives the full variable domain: DVKVTQSSRYLVKRTGEKVFLECVQDMDHENMFWYRQDPGLGLRLIYFSYDVKMKEKGDIPEGYSVSREKKERFSLILESASTNQTSMYLCASNNAGAINEKLFFGSGTQLSVL.

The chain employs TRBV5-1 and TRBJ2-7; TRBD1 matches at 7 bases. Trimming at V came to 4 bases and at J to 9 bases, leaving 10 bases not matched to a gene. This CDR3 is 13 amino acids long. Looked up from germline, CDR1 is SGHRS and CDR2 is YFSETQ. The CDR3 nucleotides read TGCGCCAGCAGCACCGGACAGGCGCTACGGCAGTACTTC. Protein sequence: CASSTGQALRQYF.

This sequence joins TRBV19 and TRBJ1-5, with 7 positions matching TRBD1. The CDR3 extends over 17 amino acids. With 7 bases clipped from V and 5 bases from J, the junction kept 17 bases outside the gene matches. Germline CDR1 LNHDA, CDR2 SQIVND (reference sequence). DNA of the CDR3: TGTGCCAGTACCCGCATGGTCCGGACAGGAGTTTATCAGCCCCAGCATTTT. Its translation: CASTRMVRTGVYQPQHF.

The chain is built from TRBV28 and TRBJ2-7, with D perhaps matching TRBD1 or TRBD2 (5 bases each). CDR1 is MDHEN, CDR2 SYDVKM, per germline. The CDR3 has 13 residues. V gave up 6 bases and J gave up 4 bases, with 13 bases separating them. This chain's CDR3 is CASSKMGPYEQYF. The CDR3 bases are TGTGCCAGCAGCAAAATGGGACCGTACGAGCAGTACTTC.

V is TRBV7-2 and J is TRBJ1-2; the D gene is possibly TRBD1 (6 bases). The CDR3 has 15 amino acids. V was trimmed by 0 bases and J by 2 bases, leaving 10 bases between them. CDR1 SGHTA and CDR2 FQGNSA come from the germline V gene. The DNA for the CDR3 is TGTGCCAGCAGCTTAGCTGGGGGGCCCAACTATGGCTACACCTTC. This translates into CASSLAGGPNYGYTF.

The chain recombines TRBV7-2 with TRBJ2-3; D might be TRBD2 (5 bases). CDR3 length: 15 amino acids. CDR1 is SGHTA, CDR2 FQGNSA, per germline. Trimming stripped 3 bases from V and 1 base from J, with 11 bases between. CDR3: CASSLDGLRTDTQYF. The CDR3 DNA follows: TGTGCCAGCAGCTTGGATGGACTGCGCACAGATACGCAGTATTTT.

The CDR3 sequence: CASSLRTDFGGGYTF. The DNA of the CDR3 is TGTGCCAGCAGCCTACGGACGGACTTCGGCGGGGGCTACACCTTC. The chain uses TRBV7-9 and TRBJ1-2; no firm D call. This CDR3 has 15 amino acids. V lost 5 bases and J lost 8, with 21 bases in between. CDR1 is SEHNR and CDR2 is FQNEAQ in the germline V gene (reference sequence).

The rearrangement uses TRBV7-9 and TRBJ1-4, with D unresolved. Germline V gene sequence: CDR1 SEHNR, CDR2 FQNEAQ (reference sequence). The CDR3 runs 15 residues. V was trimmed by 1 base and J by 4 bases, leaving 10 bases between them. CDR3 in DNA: TGTGCCAGCAGCTTAGGTGCCGGATTTAATGAAAAACTGTTTTTT. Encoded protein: CASSLGAGFNEKLFF.

The CDR3 coding sequence is TGCGCCAGCAGCCAAGATTGGGGTTACGAGCAGTACTTC. The encoded protein is CASSQDWGYEQYF. The chain uses TRBV4-3 and TRBJ2-7; D uncertain. Germline CDR1 LGHNA, CDR2 YSLEER. This CDR3 contains 13 residues. Trimming removed 0 bases at V and 4 bases at J, with 7 bases between.

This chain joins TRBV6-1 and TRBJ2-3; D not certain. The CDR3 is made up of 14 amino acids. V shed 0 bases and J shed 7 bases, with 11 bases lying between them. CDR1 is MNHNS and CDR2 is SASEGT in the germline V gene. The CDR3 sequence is CASSEAQTRNTQYF. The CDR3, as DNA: TGTGCCAGCAGTGAAGCACAGACCCGAAATACGCAGTATTTT.

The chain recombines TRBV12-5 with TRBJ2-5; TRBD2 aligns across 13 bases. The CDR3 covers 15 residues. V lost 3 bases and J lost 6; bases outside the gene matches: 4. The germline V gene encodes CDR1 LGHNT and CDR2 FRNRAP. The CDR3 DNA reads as TGTGCTAGTGGTTTAACTAGCGGGGGGGCTCAGACCCAGTACTTC. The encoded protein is CASGLTSGGAQTQYF.

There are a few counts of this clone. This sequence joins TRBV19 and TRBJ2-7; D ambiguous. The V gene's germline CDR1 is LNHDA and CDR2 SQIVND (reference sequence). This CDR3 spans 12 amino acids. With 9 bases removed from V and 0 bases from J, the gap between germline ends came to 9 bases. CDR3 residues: CASISDSYEQYF. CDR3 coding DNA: TGTGCCAGCATCTCGGACTCCTACGAGCAGTACTTC.

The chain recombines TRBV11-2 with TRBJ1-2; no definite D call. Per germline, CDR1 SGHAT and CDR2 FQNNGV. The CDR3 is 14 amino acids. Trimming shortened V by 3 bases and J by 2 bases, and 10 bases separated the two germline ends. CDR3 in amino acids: CASSFSSTNYGYTF. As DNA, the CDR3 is TGTGCCAGCAGCTTCTCCTCAACCAACTATGGCTACACCTTC. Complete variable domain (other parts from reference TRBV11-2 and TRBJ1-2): EAGVAQSPRYKIIEKRQSVAFWCNPISGHATLYWYQQILGQGPKLLIQFQNNGVVDDSQLPKDRFSAERLKGVDSTLKIQPAKLEDSAVYLCASSFSSTNYGYTFGSGTRLTVV.

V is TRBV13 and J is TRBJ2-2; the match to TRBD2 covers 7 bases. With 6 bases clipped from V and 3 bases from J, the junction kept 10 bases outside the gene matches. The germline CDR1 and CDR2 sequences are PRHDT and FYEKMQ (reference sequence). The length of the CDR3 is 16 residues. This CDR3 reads CASRRMGGADTGELFF. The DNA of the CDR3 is TGTGCCAGCAGGCGCATGGGAGGGGCGGACACCGGGGAGCTGTTTTTT.

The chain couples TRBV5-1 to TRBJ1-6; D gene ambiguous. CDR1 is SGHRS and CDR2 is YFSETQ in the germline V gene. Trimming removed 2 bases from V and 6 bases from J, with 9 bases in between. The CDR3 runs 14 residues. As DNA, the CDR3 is TGCGCCAGCAGCTTAGGTCCCAGTAATTCACCCCTCCACTTT. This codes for CASSLGPSNSPLHF.